This T cell receptor beta chain was observed in a study of response to subunit inactivated influenza vaccine. The germline V gene encodes CDR1 SGHRS and CDR2 YFSETQ. V was clipped by 1 base and J by 3 bases; unmatched bases: 9. CDR3 length: 17 residues. From the RT-PCR reads, TCRdb called clonotypes with MiXCR, one entry per CDR3 protein. The sample contains some 540,000 distinct CDR3 sequences, roughly a quarter of which appear only once. These data also featured in a second study, about T cells expressing NK-cell markers. According to that study: 5'RACE template switching with UMIs produced the TCR beta cDNA. Among eight sequenced donors, seven carried HCMV seropositivity while one was seronegative.

The chain has TRBV5-1 and TRBJ2-1; 8 nucleotides agree with TRBD2. This TCR derives from a man aged 45-65 years who received an inactivated influenza vaccine. This specimen was CD4+ T cells sorted from PBMCs, taken 11 to 12 days after vaccination. The DNA for the CDR3 is TGCGCCAGCAGCTTGTCGGGTAGCGGGACTTACTACAATGAGCAGTTCTTC. As protein: CASSLSGSGTYYNEQFF.